These 32 T cell receptor beta chains were all obtained from the same sample, sequenced in a study of blood T cell repertoires in COVID-19. The table came from immunoSEQ multiplex PCR; TCRdb's copy has only in-frame clones and leaves some out. The sample shows approximately 290,000 clones, 85% to 90% of them seen only once. Sequenced sample: peripheral blood. The receptors come from a man aged 30 to 45 with acute or convalescent COVID-19.

As concerns this clone: Other DNA sequences from this sample encode an identical CDR3 as well. This chain links TRBV7-3 with TRBJ2-3, with no clear D. V lost 4 bases and J 4 bases, leaving 9 bases between the germline ends. From germline, CDR1 is SGHTA and CDR2 FQGTGA. This CDR3 is 13 amino acids long. This CDR3 reads CASSSPGADTQYF. In nucleotides, the CDR3 is TGTGCCAGCAGCTCCCCCGGTGCAGATACGCAGTATTTT.

The V and J genes are TRBV10-3 and TRBJ2-7, with D hard to call. Trimming took 2 bases from V and 6 from J, leaving 8 bases between them. The CDR3 is made up of 12 amino acids. Germline lookup yields CDR1 ENHRY and CDR2 SYGVKD. CDR3 sequence: CAISEVESEQYF. Here the CDR3 DNA reads TGTGCCATCAGTGAGGTAGAGTCCGAGCAGTACTTC.

This chain connects TRBV9 to TRBJ1-2, with TRBD1 identical over 9 bases. The V segment lost 0 bases and the J segment 8 bases; nucleotides outside the gene matches: 5. Germline-derived CDR1 and CDR2 are SGDLS and YYNGEE. CDR3 size: 14 residues. The CDR3 sequence: CASSVGSTGGGYTF. The DNA of the CDR3 is TGTGCCAGCAGCGTAGGGTCGACAGGGGGAGGCTACACCTTC.

The sample holds one count of this clone. This chain joins TRBV11-2 and TRBJ1-5; D perhaps matches TRBD1 (5 bases). V dropped 5 bases and J dropped 4 bases, with 9 bases sitting between them. The CDR3 contains 13 residues. CDR1 and CDR2 (germline): SGHAT, FQNNGV. In DNA, the CDR3 is TGTGCCAGCAGCCGTGACAGAAATCAGCCCCAGCATTTT. Translating it yields CASSRDRNQPQHF.

The chain employs TRBV4-1 and TRBJ2-3, with TRBD2 identical over 12 bases. The CDR3 has 20 residues. Trimming cost V 0 bases and J 6 bases; bases outside gene matches: 16. The germline V gene has CDR1 MGHRA and CDR2 YSYEKL. CDR3 in amino acids: CASSQDRSLAGGRKLDTQYF. CDR3 coding DNA: TGCGCCAGCAGCCAAGATCGGTCACTAGCGGGAGGCCGTAAATTGGATACGCAGTATTTT.

This chain uses TRBV5-6 with TRBJ1-4, with no clear D. Per germline, CDR1 SGHDT and CDR2 YYEEEE. CDR3 length equals 10 residues. The V end lost 9 bases, the J end lost 7 bases, and 7 bases lay between the germline ends. The CDR3 DNA sequence: TGTGCCACCGGTGGTGAAAAACTGTTTTTT. Translated: CATGGEKLFF. Supplemented by reference TRBV5-6 and TRBJ1-4, the full variable domain reads DAGVTQSPTHLIKTRGQQVTLRCSPKSGHDTVSWYQQALGQGPQFIFQYYEEEERQRGNFPDRFSGHQFPNYSSELNVNALLLGDSALYLCATGGEKLFFGSGTQLSVL.

This chain joins TRBV3-1 (or the pseudogene TRBV3-2) and TRBJ2-7, with TRBD1 matching over 8 bases. CDR3 length: 16 residues. V trimming: 0 bases; J trimming: 3 bases; junction bases outside the gene matches: 7. Germline V gene sequence: CDR1 LGHDT, CDR2 YNNKEL (reference sequence). DNA for the CDR3: TGTGCCAGCAGCCAAGATCGTGGGACAGGTCTCTACGAGCAGTACTTC. Protein product: CASSQDRGTGLYEQYF.

Only one count was recorded for this clone. The chain carries TRBV27 and TRBJ2-1, with TRBD1 matching 9 bases. Looked up from germline, CDR1 is MNHEY and CDR2 is SMNVEV (reference sequence). Trimming cost V 1 base and J 7 bases; bases outside gene matches: 5. The CDR3 covers 15 residues. CDR3 in DNA: TGTGCCAGCAGTTTATTCGGGACAGGGTCAAATGAGCAGTTCTTC. Protein: CASSLFGTGSNEQFF.

The chain employs TRBV18 and TRBJ2-7; 9 bases agree with TRBD2. CDR3 size: 19 residues. Trimming removed 3 bases from V and 5 bases from J; junction bases left unmatched: 20. CDR1 and CDR2 from the germline V gene are KGHSH and LQKENI. CDR3 nucleotides: TGTGCCAGCTCACCCCTCGGATCCCCGCGGGGGGGCCGCTCGGACGAGCAGTACTTC. It is translated as CASSPLGSPRGGRSDEQYF.

This chain connects TRBV5-1 to TRBJ2-1; no clear D gene. Looked up from germline, CDR1 is SGHRS and CDR2 is YFSETQ. Trimming took off 0 bases at V and 1 base at J, with 14 bases between the two ends. The CDR3 is made up of 17 amino acids. The CDR3 is CASSLAVPSKSYNEQFF. The CDR3 DNA reads as TGCGCCAGCAGCTTGGCCGTACCCTCTAAATCCTACAATGAGCAGTTCTTC.

This clone was recorded once. The chain employs TRBV4-1 and TRBJ2-1; TRBD2 agrees at 9 bases. This CDR3 spans 17 amino acids. After removal of 0 bases from V and 4 bases from J, the junction contained 7 bases not matched to a gene. CDR1 is MGHRA, CDR2 YSYEKL, per germline. CDR3 protein: CASSQDSGGGAYNEQFF. The CDR3, as DNA: TGCGCCAGCAGCCAAGATTCAGGCGGGGGGGCTTACAATGAGCAGTTCTTC.

This clone has a handful of counts. This chain connects TRBV4-1 to TRBJ1-2; a possible D gene is TRBD1 (6 bases). The CDR3 consists of 14 residues. Germline V gene data show CDR1 as MGHRA and CDR2 as YSYEKL. Trimming removed 2 bases at V and 4 bases at J, with 11 bases between. This CDR3 reads CASSQIRGFYGYTF. The CDR3 nucleotides are TGCGCCAGCAGCCAAATCAGGGGCTTCTATGGCTACACCTTC.

The chain uses TRBV5-1 and TRBJ2-6; a possible D gene is TRBD1 (5 bases). Trimming took 0 bases from V and 1 from J, leaving 8 bases between them. The germline V gene has CDR1 SGHRS and CDR2 YFSETQ. This CDR3 has 16 residues. CDR3 nucleotide sequence: TGCGCCAGCAGCTTGGCCGCAGGGTCTGGGGCCAACGTCCTGACTTTC. Translating gives CASSLAAGSGANVLTF.

This chain links TRBV12-3 or TRBV12-4 with TRBJ2-3, with D tentatively TRBD2 (5 bases). V was trimmed by 9 bases and J by 7 bases, leaving 17 bases between them. This CDR3 comprises 13 residues. The DNA for the CDR3 is TGTGCCAGTCCTCAAGAGGGTTCGTATACGCAGTATTTT. As protein: CASPQEGSYTQYF.

The rearrangement links TRBV9 to TRBJ2-7; a possible D gene is TRBD2 (5 bases). CDR1 SGDLS and CDR2 YYNGEE come from the germline V gene. The CDR3 loop spans 13 amino acids. V lost 0 bases and J 4 bases, leaving 8 bases between the germline ends. This CDR3 is CASSVATGYEQYF. CDR3 coding DNA: TGTGCCAGCAGCGTAGCTACGGGGTACGAGCAGTACTTC.

The chain carries TRBV5-1 and TRBJ2-1, with 9 bases lining up with TRBD2. The J segment lost 5 bases and the V segment lost 6 bases, leaving 9 bases of the junction unmatched. The CDR3 contains 15 residues. The germline gives CDR1 SGHRS, CDR2 YFSETQ. CDR3 protein: CASTFLAGANNEQFF. CDR3 nucleotides: TGCGCCAGCACCTTCTTAGCGGGAGCTAACAATGAGCAGTTCTTC.

The gene calls are TRBV6-6 and TRBJ2-2; no firm D call. Germline V gene sequence: CDR1 MNHNY, CDR2 SVGAGI (reference sequence). The CDR3 has 15 amino acids. V lost 2 bases and J lost 4, with 11 bases in between. The CDR3 loop reads CASSYDGGSTGELFF. The CDR3, as DNA: TGTGCCAGCAGTTACGACGGCGGTTCCACCGGGGAGCTGTTTTTT.

The chain combines TRBV10-1 with TRBJ1-1; no clear D gene. V lost 4 bases to trimming and J lost 1 base, with 7 bases between them. The CDR3 spans 13 residues. CDR1 WNHNN and CDR2 SYGVQD come from the germline V gene (reference sequence). CDR3 nucleotide sequence: TGCGCCAGCAGTGTACAGCCGAACACTGAAGCTTTCTTT. Translated, it gives CASSVQPNTEAFF.

This clone has only a few counts. The chain employs TRBV4-1 and TRBJ2-2, with D perhaps TRBD1 (6 bases). CDR3 length: 15 residues. The V gene's germline CDR1 is MGHRA and CDR2 YSYEKL. V lost 2 bases and J 4 bases, leaving 11 bases between the germline ends. Here the CDR3 DNA reads TGCGCCAGCAGCCAATTACAGGGAGCCACCGGGGAGCTGTTTTTT. This gives the protein CASSQLQGATGELFF.

A single count supports this clone. The gene calls are TRBV18 and TRBJ2-1, with 9 bases that match TRBD2. CDR3 length: 14 amino acids. Germline lookup yields CDR1 KGHSH and CDR2 LQKENI. After removal of 1 base from V and 7 bases from J, the junction contained 2 bases not matched to a gene. The CDR3 reads CASSPQRGANEQFF. CDR3 sequence (DNA): TGTGCCAGCTCACCACAGCGGGGGGCTAATGAGCAGTTCTTC.

The CDR3 region has the DNA TGCGCCAGCAGCTTTATAGGCAATCAGCCCCAGCATTTT. Its protein is CASSFIGNQPQHF. The rearrangement joins TRBV5-1 to TRBJ1-5; D gene uncertain. V was clipped by 2 bases and J by 2 bases, with 5 bases between them. This CDR3 has 13 residues. Germline V gene lookup returns CDR1 SGHRS and CDR2 YFSETQ.

J is TRBJ2-7 and V is TRBV28; the match to TRBD2 covers 7 bases. The CDR3 sequence is 15 residues long. The V gene's germline CDR1 is MDHEN and CDR2 SYDVKM. J was trimmed by 6 bases and V by 6 bases; bases with no gene match: 14. CDR3 bases: TGTGCCAGCAGCTTCCGGGGGGTTTCTCATATCGAGCAGTACTTC. It codes for CASSFRGVSHIEQYF.

This clone was counted a single time. The rearrangement joins TRBV7-9 to TRBJ2-1; D unclear. V lost 3 bases and J lost 13, with 10 bases in between. CDR1 is SEHNR, CDR2 FQNEAQ, per germline (reference sequence). This CDR3 comprises 11 residues. The CDR3 DNA reads as TGTGCCAGCAGCTTGATCACAGAACAGTTCTTC. This gives the protein CASSLITEQFF.

The chain combines TRBV7-6 with TRBJ2-3, with 7 nucleotides matching TRBD2. The CDR3 has 15 residues. J gave up 1 base and V 2 bases, and 3 bases lay outside the gene matches. Germline V lookup: CDR1 SGHVS, CDR2 FNYEAQ. Here the CDR3 DNA reads TGTGCCAGCAGCTTAAAAACTAGCGGCACAGATACGCAGTATTTT. Encoded protein: CASSLKTSGTDTQYF.

CDR3 sequence: CASSILAGLNEQFF. The CDR3 DNA sequence: TGTGCCAGTAGTATCTTAGCGGGACTCAATGAGCAGTTCTTC. The chain joins TRBV19 to TRBJ2-1, with 8 bases matching TRBD2. The CDR3 runs to 14 residues. Trimming cost V 3 bases and J 6 bases; bases outside gene matches: 4. Germline V gene data show CDR1 as LNHDA and CDR2 as SQIVND (reference sequence).

The chain recombines TRBV6-5 with TRBJ1-4; D is possibly TRBD1 (5 bases). The CDR3 totals 12 residues. In germline, CDR1 is MNHEY, CDR2 SVGAGI. V lost 6 bases, J lost 8 bases, and 10 bases lay in between. The chain's CDR3 is CASRQGEEKLFF. The CDR3 DNA is TGTGCCAGCAGGCAGGGCGAAGAAAAACTGTTTTTT.

V is TRBV4-1 and J is TRBJ2-4; a possible D gene is TRBD1 (5 bases). Per the germline V gene, CDR1 is MGHRA and CDR2 is YSYEKL. The V and J ends lost 0 bases and 9 bases respectively, with 9 bases between them. The length of the CDR3 is 13 residues. This CDR3 is CASSQEPRVIQYF. The CDR3 nucleotides read TGCGCCAGCAGCCAAGAGCCCAGGGTCATTCAGTACTTC.

The chain employs TRBV25-1 and TRBJ2-7, with D maybe TRBD2 (5 bases). The CDR3 has 13 amino acids. Germline values: CDR1 MGHDK, CDR2 SYGVNS. Trimming removed 7 bases from V and 3 bases from J, with 13 bases in between. The CDR3 sequence: CASTPASYYEQYF. Here the CDR3 DNA reads TGTGCCAGCACCCCCGCTAGCTACTACGAGCAGTACTTC.

The J gene is TRBJ2-7, the V gene TRBV5-1; TRBD2 matches 14 bases. The V gene end was trimmed by 4 bases and the J gene end by 7 bases; junction bases not matched to a gene: 10. This CDR3 comprises 16 residues. Germline CDR1 and CDR2: SGHRS and YFSETQ. The CDR3 bases are TGCGCCAGCAGCGGGACGACTAGCGGGGGGGCTGGAGAGCAGTACTTC. Protein product: CASSGTTSGGAGEQYF.

The CDR3 protein is CASNYPHYGYTF. As DNA, the CDR3 is TGTGCCAGCAACTACCCTCATTATGGCTACACCTTC. The genes are TRBV28 and TRBJ1-2; D is uncertain. Germline V gene lookup returns CDR1 MDHEN and CDR2 SYDVKM. V lost 7 bases and J 5 bases, leaving 11 bases between the germline ends. The CDR3 runs to 12 residues.

This clone was detected once. At one boundary the junction diverges from the germline segment, which might be a read error. V and J are TRBV2 and TRBJ2-7; tentatively, D is TRBD2 (5 bases). The CDR3 covers 14 residues. The germline V gene has CDR1 SNHLY and CDR2 FYNNEI. CDR3 region: CANSGGPSSYEQYF. CDR3 sequence (DNA): TGTGCCAACAGTGGAGGCCCGAGCTCCTACGAGCAGTACTTC.

The V call is TRBV6-5, the J call TRBJ2-5; 8 nucleotides agree with TRBD1. This CDR3 region has 12 residues. Germline loops: CDR1 MNHEY, CDR2 SVGAGI. V shed 8 bases, J shed 5 bases, and the junction held 4 bases outside the gene matches. DNA for the CDR3: TGTGCCAGCGGCAGGGGGCTTGAGACCCAGTACTTC. Protein product: CASGRGLETQYF.